These 20 T cell receptor beta chains were all obtained from the same sample, sequenced in a study of early T cells in non-severe SARS-CoV-2 infection (dated by TCRdb to about 2021). Preparation of the library involved 5' RACE. The listed sequencing device is NextSeq 500. In-frame beta chains were kept once TCRdb had trimmed the public reads at Q25 with fastp and called clones with MiXCR. Every CDR3 protein is listed once, alongside the most common genes and DNA of its rows. The sample table lists about 48,000 distinct CDR3 sequences, 7% to 8% of them with a count of one. The ten biggest clones cover approximately 5% of the sample. Specimen: whole blood. The receptors were sampled from an adult who was a healthcare worker with PCR-confirmed SARS-CoV-2 infection or an uninfected control (not recorded which).

The rearrangement joins TRBV29-1 to TRBJ2-7; no reliable D call. Germline CDR1 SQVTM, CDR2 ANQGSEA. V was clipped by 7 bases and J by 5 bases, with 15 bases between them. This CDR3 contains 12 residues. In nucleotides, the CDR3 is TGCAGCGCTATCATCCAAGGACACGAGCAGTACTTC. Its translation: CSAIIQGHEQYF.

This clonotype appeared a few times. The V and J genes are TRBV9 and TRBJ1-2, with D unclear. Germline assignment: CDR1 SGDLS and CDR2 YYNGEE. The CDR3 consists of 13 residues. Between the trimmed V and J ends, which lost 3 bases and 6 bases, there was a span of 12 bases. CDR3 coding DNA: TGTGCCAGCAGCGCCGGGGAGCTAAATGGCTACACCTTC. Protein sequence: CASSAGELNGYTF.

The chain couples TRBV7-9 to TRBJ2-7; weak D call: TRBD2 (5 bases). The CDR3 is made up of 14 amino acids. The germline gives CDR1 SEHNR, CDR2 FQNEAQ (reference sequence). V was clipped by 2 bases and J by 2 bases, with 10 bases between them. The CDR3 bases are TGTGCCAGCAGCTTAATCGGACTCGCCTACGAGCAGTACTTC. It specifies CASSLIGLAYEQYF.

This clonotype has ten or more counts. J is TRBJ1-4 and V is TRBV5-4, with D hard to call. Trimming removed 0 bases from V and 5 bases from J, with 5 bases in between. CDR1 is SGHNT and CDR2 is YYREEE in the germline V gene (reference sequence). This CDR3 has 13 residues. CDR3: CASSLAANEKLFF. In DNA form, the CDR3 reads TGTGCCAGCAGCTTGGCCGCCAATGAAAAACTGTTTTTT.

This clonotype was counted a few times. The chain combines TRBV2 with TRBJ2-7; D unresolved. The CDR3 has 11 residues. Deletions cut 4 bases from V and 2 bases from J, with 3 bases between. Germline CDR1 reads SNHLY; CDR2 reads FYNNEI. This chain's CDR3 is CASSGAYEQYF. Written as DNA, the CDR3 is TGTGCCAGCAGTGGGGCCTACGAGCAGTACTTC.

This clonotype was counted at least ten times. The chain uses TRBV5-5 and TRBJ1-2, with D possibly TRBD1 on 5 matching bases. The CDR3 length is 15 residues. The V gene lost 0 bases and the J gene lost 5 bases, with 14 bases spanning the gap. Germline loops: CDR1 SGHKS, CDR2 YYEKEE (reference sequence). CDR3 in amino acids: CASSLAPRQTYGYTF. In DNA, the CDR3 is TGTGCCAGCAGCTTGGCCCCAAGACAGACTTATGGCTACACCTTC.

This clonotype was counted ten times or more. V is TRBV30 and J is TRBJ2-7, with D possibly matching TRBD1 (6 bases). CDR1 and CDR2 (germline): GTSNPN, SVGIG (reference sequence). The CDR3 totals 12 residues. V was trimmed by 0 bases and J by 5 bases, leaving 8 bases between them. The CDR3 region has the DNA TGTGCCTGGAGTGTACAGGGCCACGAGCAGTACTTC. Translation: CAWSVQGHEQYF. The full variable domain, with the rest looked up from reference TRBV30 and TRBJ2-7, is SQTIHQWPATLVQPVGSPLSLECTVEGTSNPNLYWYRQAAGRGLQLLFYSVGIGQISSEVPQNLSASRPQDRQFILSSKKLLLSDSGFYLCAWSVQGHEQYFGPGTRLTVT.

This chain uses TRBV6-6 with TRBJ2-3; 11 bases match TRBD2. J gave up 2 bases and V 2 bases, and 6 bases lay outside the gene matches. CDR1 is MNHNY and CDR2 is SVGAGI in the germline V gene (reference sequence). The CDR3 extends over 17 amino acids. In DNA form, the CDR3 reads TGTGCCAGCAGTTACCGGACTAGCGGGCCTTACACAGATACGCAGTATTTT. As protein: CASSYRTSGPYTDTQYF.

Only a few counts were recorded for this clonotype. The chain links TRBV4-3 to TRBJ2-7; no firm D call. The V end was cut by 3 bases, the J end by 2 bases, with 11 bases between. From germline, CDR1 is LGHNA and CDR2 YSLEER. The CDR3 sequence is 14 residues long. The CDR3 spells CASSHDRSPYEQYF. For the CDR3, the DNA is TGCGCCAGCAGCCATGATAGGTCCCCCTACGAGCAGTACTTC.

CDR3 in DNA: TGTGCCAGCAGCCTGACGGGGGCGGAGGCAGATACGCAGTATTTT. Translated, it gives CASSLTGAEADTQYF. This chain links TRBV7-6 with TRBJ2-3; TRBD1 or TRBD2 may be the D gene (6 bases each). Trimming shortened V by 5 bases and J by 4 bases, and 16 bases separated the two germline ends. The CDR3 runs to 15 residues. Germline CDR1 is SGHVS and CDR2 is FNYEAQ.

This clonotype was found a few times. The chain has TRBV5-5 and TRBJ2-7; the D gene is possibly TRBD2 (6 bases). Trimming took 3 bases from V and 3 from J, leaving 16 bases between them. The CDR3 has 15 amino acids. Per germline, CDR1 SGHKS and CDR2 YYEKEE (reference sequence). The CDR3 protein is CASSSPGGKNYEQYF. The DNA of the CDR3 is TGTGCCAGCAGCTCCCCTGGGGGGAAAAACTACGAGCAGTACTTC. Full variable domain (missing parts from reference TRBV5-5 and TRBJ2-7): DAGVTQSPTHLIKTRGQQVTLRCSPISGHKSVSWYQQVLGQGPQFIFQYYEKEERGRGNFPDRFSARQFPNYSSELNVNALLLGDSALYLCASSSPGGKNYEQYFGPGTRLTVT.

This CDR3 reads CASRPTGPNNSPLHF. The CDR3 region has the DNA TGTGCCAGCAGACCGACAGGGCCAAATAATTCACCCCTCCACTTT. The rearrangement joins TRBV6-2 or TRBV6-3 to TRBJ1-6, with 7 bases lining up with TRBD1. The V segment lost 6 bases and the J segment 5 bases; nucleotides outside the gene matches: 7. CDR1 is MNHEY, CDR2 SVGEGT, per germline. This CDR3 has 15 amino acids.

This clonotype occurred many times. This chain links TRBV6-6 with TRBJ1-1; a weak D match, TRBD1 (5 bases). Germline V lookup: CDR1 MNHNY, CDR2 SVGAGI (reference sequence). CDR3 size: 17 residues. The ends were cut back, 5 bases at V and 0 bases at J, with 19 bases in the middle. The CDR3 region is CASSPGPLTTVNTEAFF. CDR3 bases: TGTGCCAGCAGTCCGGGGCCTTTAACAACGGTGAACACTGAAGCTTTCTTT.

This clonotype was recorded many times. V gene TRBV12-3 or TRBV12-4 combines with J gene TRBJ1-2; TRBD1 matches at 7 bases. The CDR3 covers 14 residues. The V gene end was trimmed by 6 bases and the J gene end by 2 bases; junction bases not matched to a gene: 6. In nucleotides, the CDR3 is TGTGCCAGCAGCCCCCAGACAGGGAACTATGGCTACACCTTC. Protein product: CASSPQTGNYGYTF.

This clonotype was seen many times. The chain couples TRBV20-1 to TRBJ2-5; the D gene could be TRBD1 or TRBD2 (5 bases each). V lost 7 bases to trimming and J lost 5 bases, with 14 bases between them. Germline-derived CDR1 and CDR2 are DFQATT and SNEGSKA (reference sequence). CDR3 length: 12 amino acids. The CDR3 DNA sequence: TGCAGTGTTTCGCTAGCAGGGGAGACCCAGTACTTC. Protein: CSVSLAGETQYF.

This clonotype occurred many times. The rearrangement joins TRBV2 to TRBJ2-5; D is unresolved. Germline CDR1 SNHLY, CDR2 FYNNEI. This CDR3 spans 13 amino acids. Trimming stripped 4 bases from V and 2 bases from J, with 8 bases between. The CDR3 here is CASSVEEQETQYF. In DNA form, the CDR3 reads TGTGCCAGCAGTGTCGAGGAGCAAGAGACCCAGTACTTC.

This clonotype has just one count. A much larger clone differs by one base, so this may be a read error. The chain has TRBV3-1 and TRBJ1-2, with 7 positions matching TRBD1. Per germline, CDR1 LGHDT and CDR2 YNNKEL (reference sequence). The CDR3 has 13 amino acids. CDR3 DNA sequence: TGTGCCAGAAGCCGACAGGGCGGCTATGGCTACACCTTC. This translates into CARSRQGGYGYTF.

This clonotype appeared many times. V usage is TRBV28 and J usage is TRBJ1-1; the D is unclear. The CDR3 extends over 12 amino acids. Germline assignment: CDR1 MDHEN and CDR2 SYDVKM. Trimming took 5 bases from V and 5 from J, leaving 9 bases between them. The CDR3: CASSLVGTEAFF. In nucleotides, the CDR3 is TGTGCCAGCAGTCTAGTAGGGACTGAAGCTTTCTTT.

This clonotype was detected many times. The chain combines TRBV11-2 with TRBJ2-1; 8 positions match TRBD2. The germline V gene has CDR1 SGHAT and CDR2 FQNNGV. J was trimmed by 7 bases and V by 5 bases; bases with no gene match: 13. This CDR3 spans 16 amino acids. DNA of the CDR3: TGTGCCAGCAGCACTACTAGCGGAGCTATCGGGAATGAGCAGTTCTTC. Translating gives CASSTTSGAIGNEQFF.

The table lists this clonotype with a count of one. The CDR3 DNA follows: TGTGCCAGCAGGTCTAACTATGGCTACACCTTC. This codes for CASRSNYGYTF. The chain has TRBV12-3 or TRBV12-4 and TRBJ1-2, with D hard to call. V gave up 6 bases and J gave up 0 bases, with 2 bases separating them. This CDR3 is 11 amino acids long.